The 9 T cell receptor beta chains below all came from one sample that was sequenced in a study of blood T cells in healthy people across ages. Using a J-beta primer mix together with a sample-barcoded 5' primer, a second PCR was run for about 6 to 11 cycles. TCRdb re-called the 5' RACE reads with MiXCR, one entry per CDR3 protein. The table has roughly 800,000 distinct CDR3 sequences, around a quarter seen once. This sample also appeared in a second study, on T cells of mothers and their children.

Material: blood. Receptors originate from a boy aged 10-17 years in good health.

The CDR3: CASSYGRETFF. CDR3 DNA sequence: TGTGCCAGCAGTTACGGGAGGGAAACTTTCTTT. The genes are TRBV6-5 and TRBJ1-1; unclear D gene. The CDR3 is 11 amino acids. CDR1 and CDR2 (germline): MNHEY, SVGAGI. Between the trimmed V and J ends, which lost 2 bases and 12 bases, there was a span of 10 bases.

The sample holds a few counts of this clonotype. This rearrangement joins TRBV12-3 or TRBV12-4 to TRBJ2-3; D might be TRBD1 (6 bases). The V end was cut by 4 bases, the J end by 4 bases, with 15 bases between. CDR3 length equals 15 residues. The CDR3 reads CASSSHRVGPDTQYF. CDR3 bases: TGTGCCAGCAGTTCTCACAGGGTGGGGCCAGATACGCAGTATTTT.

The CDR3 spells CASSFHPSTISTYEQYF. CDR3 coding DNA: TGTGCCAGCAGCTTCCACCCTTCGACAATTAGTACCTACGAGCAGTACTTC. This chain links TRBV7-9 with TRBJ2-7; D unclear. Germline loops: CDR1 SEHNR, CDR2 FQNEAQ (reference sequence). Deletions cut 3 bases from V and 2 bases from J, with 20 bases between. The CDR3 covers 17 residues.

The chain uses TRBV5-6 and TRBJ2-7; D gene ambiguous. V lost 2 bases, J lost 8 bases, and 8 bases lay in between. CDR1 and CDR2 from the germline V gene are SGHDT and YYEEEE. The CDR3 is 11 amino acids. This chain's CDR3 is CASSFGPKQYF. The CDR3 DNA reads TGTGCCAGCAGCTTCGGCCCCAAGCAGTACTTC. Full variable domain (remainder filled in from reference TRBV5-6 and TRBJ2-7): DAGVTQSPTHLIKTRGQQVTLRCSPKSGHDTVSWYQQALGQGPQFIFQYYEEEERQRGNFPDRFSGHQFPNYSSELNVNALLLGDSALYLCASSFGPKQYFGPGTRLTVT.

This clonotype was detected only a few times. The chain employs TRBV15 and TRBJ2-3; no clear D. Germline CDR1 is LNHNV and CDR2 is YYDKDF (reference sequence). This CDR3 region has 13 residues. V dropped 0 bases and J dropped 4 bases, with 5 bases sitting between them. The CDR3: CATSRDRADTQYF. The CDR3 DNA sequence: TGTGCCACCAGCAGAGATAGGGCAGATACGCAGTATTTT.

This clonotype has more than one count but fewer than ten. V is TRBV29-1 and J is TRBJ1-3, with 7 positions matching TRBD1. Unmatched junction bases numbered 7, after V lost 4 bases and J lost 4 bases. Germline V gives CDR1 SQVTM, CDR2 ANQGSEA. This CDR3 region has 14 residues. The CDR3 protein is CSVGQGGAGNTIYF. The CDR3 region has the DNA TGCAGCGTTGGTCAGGGGGGAGCCGGAAACACCATATATTTT.

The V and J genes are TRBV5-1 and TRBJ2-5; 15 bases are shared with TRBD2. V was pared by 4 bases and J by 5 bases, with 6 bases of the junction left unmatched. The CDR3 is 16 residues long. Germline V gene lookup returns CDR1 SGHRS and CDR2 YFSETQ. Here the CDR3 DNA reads TGCGCCAGCAGCGGACTAGCGGGGGGGTTGGTGGAGACCCAGTACTTC. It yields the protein CASSGLAGGLVETQYF.

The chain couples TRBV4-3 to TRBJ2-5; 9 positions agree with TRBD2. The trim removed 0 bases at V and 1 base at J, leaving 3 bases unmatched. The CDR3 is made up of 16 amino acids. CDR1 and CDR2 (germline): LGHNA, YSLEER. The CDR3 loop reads CASSQEAGGTQETQYF. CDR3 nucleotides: TGCGCCAGCAGCCAAGAGGCGGGAGGGACCCAAGAGACCCAGTACTTC.

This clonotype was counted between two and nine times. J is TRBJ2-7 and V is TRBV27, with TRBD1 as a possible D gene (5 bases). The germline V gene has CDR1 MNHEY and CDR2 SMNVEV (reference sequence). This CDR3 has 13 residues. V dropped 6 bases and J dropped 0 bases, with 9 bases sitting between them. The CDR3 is CASSQQDSYEQYF. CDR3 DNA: TGTGCCAGCAGCCAACAGGACTCCTACGAGCAGTACTTC.